The table lists the clone carrying this T cell receptor (beta chain) with a few counts. Its specificity is not known. This sample was included in a study of long-term antiretroviral therapy in people with HIV. Regarding the study as a whole: No data were available on ART adherence, viral resistance or therapy changes.

Germline V gene sequence: CDR1 MNHNS, CDR2 SASEGT. CDR3 length: 12 residues. V lost 0 bases to trimming and J lost 7 bases, with 7 bases between them. Assay version v3.0 of immunoSEQ was used, and it was run at survey level. The repertoire was sequenced with immunoSEQ multiplex PCR; TCRdb's copy has only in-frame clones and lacks some. The table shows about 39,000 clones, with more than 70% occurring only once. The sample consisted of unsorted PBMCs, taken 3.1 years after starting antiretroviral therapy. This rearrangement joins TRBV6-1 to TRBJ2-7; D possibly corresponds to TRBD1 (5 bases). The sequence derives from a woman in her fifties or sixties with HIV. Written as DNA, the CDR3 is TGTGCCAGCAGTGAAGCTGCAGGGGAGCAGTACTTC. Its translation is CASSEAAGEQYF.